This entry lists 12 T cell receptor beta chains sequenced from one sample in a study of T cell responses to AZD1222 COVID-19 vaccine. Method: immunoSEQ multiplex PCR; TCRdb's copy keeps in-frame clones and lacks some. The data contain around 120,000 clones, about 90% of them singletons. The specimen comprised peripheral blood, sampled on day 0 of AZD1222 vaccination. The receptors were gathered from an adult in good health.

The chain combines TRBV6-6 with TRBJ2-7, with D possibly TRBD2 on 6 matching bases. Per germline, CDR1 MNHNY and CDR2 SVGAGI (reference sequence). With 7 bases removed from V and 0 bases from J, the gap between germline ends came to 16 bases. The CDR3 has 15 residues. The CDR3 coding sequence is TGTGCCAGCACCCCCCCTGGGGGGAACTCCTACGAGCAGTACTTC. It specifies CASTPPGGNSYEQYF.

This sequence joins TRBV7-3 and TRBJ1-3; D may be TRBD1 (6 bases). From germline, CDR1 is SGHTA and CDR2 FQGTGA. There are 15 residues in the CDR3. V gave up 0 bases and J gave up 0 bases, with 6 bases separating them. CDR3 loop: CASSLTGGSGNTIYF. The DNA of the CDR3 is TGTGCCAGCAGCTTAACAGGGGGCTCTGGAAACACCATATATTTT.

The chain has TRBV6-5 and TRBJ2-4; D ambiguous. Looked up from germline, CDR1 is MNHEY and CDR2 is SVGAGI. CDR3 length: 14 residues. V was shortened by 9 bases and J by 0 bases, with 12 bases between the two germline ends. CDR3: CARSFDGAKNIQYF. The DNA for the CDR3 is TGTGCCAGATCGTTCGACGGAGCCAAAAACATTCAGTACTTC.

The gene calls are TRBV7-9 and TRBJ2-3, with TRBD1 as a possible D gene (7 bases). The CDR3 is 16 residues long. CDR1 and CDR2 from the germline V gene are SEHNR and FQNEAQ (reference sequence). The V end lost 5 bases, the J end lost 6 bases, and 21 bases lay between the germline ends. In nucleotides, the CDR3 is TGTGCCAGCAGCAACCAGCAGGGGGGAATACACGATACGCAGTATTTT. Its protein is CASSNQQGGIHDTQYF.

The chain recombines TRBV15 with TRBJ1-1, with a tentative D call TRBD1 (5 bases). The CDR3 has 13 amino acids. The V end lost 1 base, the J end lost 8 bases, and 11 bases lay between the germline ends. The germline V gene encodes CDR1 LNHNV and CDR2 YYDKDF (reference sequence). As DNA, the CDR3 is TGTGCCACCAGCAGAGGTTTCGGGGGGGAAGCTTTCTTT. Protein sequence: CATSRGFGGEAFF.

This rearrangement joins TRBV12-3 or TRBV12-4 to TRBJ1-4; tentative D call: TRBD1 (5 bases). This CDR3 region has 13 residues. The V and J ends lost 8 bases and 7 bases respectively, with 14 bases between them. Here the CDR3 reads CASAPGLREKLFF. DNA for the CDR3: TGTGCCAGCGCGCCGGGACTGCGTGAAAAACTGTTTTTT.

This chain joins TRBV19 and TRBJ1-1; maybe TRBD1 (5 bases). Germline values: CDR1 LNHDA, CDR2 SQIVND (reference sequence). The CDR3 spans 15 residues. V was trimmed by 0 bases and J by 10 bases, leaving 18 bases between them. The CDR3 is CASSIDRAGTGGAFF. The CDR3 nucleotides are TGTGCCAGTAGTATAGATCGGGCGGGGACGGGCGGAGCTTTCTTT.

The gene calls are TRBV7-9 and TRBJ1-2; 10 bases match TRBD1. Unmatched junction bases numbered 10, after V lost 5 bases and J lost 7 bases. This CDR3 contains 15 residues. Germline loops: CDR1 SEHNR, CDR2 FQNEAQ (reference sequence). This CDR3 reads CASSPATGGAFGYTF. The DNA for the CDR3 is TGTGCCAGCAGCCCAGCGACAGGGGGCGCTTTTGGCTACACCTTC.

This chain links TRBV30 with TRBJ1-1; 7 bases are a match to TRBD1. This CDR3 is 16 amino acids long. Germline V gene lookup returns CDR1 GTSNPN and CDR2 SVGIG (reference sequence). The junction had 9 bases not matched to a gene; V was cut back by 2 bases and J by 0 bases. CDR3 DNA sequence: TGTGCCTGGAGTCGCCGCTCGGGACAGATGAACACTGAAGCTTTCTTT. Its protein is CAWSRRSGQMNTEAFF.

The genes are TRBV7-2 and TRBJ1-6; TRBD1 might be the D (6 bases). Germline CDR1 SGHTA, CDR2 FQGNSA. V lost 2 bases to trimming and J lost 9 bases, with 17 bases between them. The CDR3 runs 16 residues. CDR3 coding DNA: TGTGCCAGCAGCTTATATGGACAGCCGATAGGTTCACCCCTCCACTTT. The encoded protein is CASSLYGQPIGSPLHF.

This chain connects TRBV24-1 to TRBJ2-3; D uncertain. Deletions cut 4 bases from V and 2 bases from J, with 12 bases between. Germline CDR1 and CDR2: KGHDR and SFDVKD. The CDR3 has 15 residues. CDR3 sequence reads: CATSDSGPSTDTQYF. CDR3 DNA sequence: TGTGCCACCAGTGACTCCGGACCTTCCACAGATACGCAGTATTTT.

The chain carries TRBV28 and TRBJ2-7; 13 bases fit TRBD2. Trimming took 6 bases from V and 4 from J; bases not matched to a gene: 6. Germline V gene lookup returns CDR1 MDHEN and CDR2 SYDVKM. CDR3 length equals 15 residues. CDR3 nucleotide sequence: TGTGCCAGCAGGAAGACTAGCGGGAGGAATTACGAGCAGTACTTC. The encoded protein is CASRKTSGRNYEQYF.